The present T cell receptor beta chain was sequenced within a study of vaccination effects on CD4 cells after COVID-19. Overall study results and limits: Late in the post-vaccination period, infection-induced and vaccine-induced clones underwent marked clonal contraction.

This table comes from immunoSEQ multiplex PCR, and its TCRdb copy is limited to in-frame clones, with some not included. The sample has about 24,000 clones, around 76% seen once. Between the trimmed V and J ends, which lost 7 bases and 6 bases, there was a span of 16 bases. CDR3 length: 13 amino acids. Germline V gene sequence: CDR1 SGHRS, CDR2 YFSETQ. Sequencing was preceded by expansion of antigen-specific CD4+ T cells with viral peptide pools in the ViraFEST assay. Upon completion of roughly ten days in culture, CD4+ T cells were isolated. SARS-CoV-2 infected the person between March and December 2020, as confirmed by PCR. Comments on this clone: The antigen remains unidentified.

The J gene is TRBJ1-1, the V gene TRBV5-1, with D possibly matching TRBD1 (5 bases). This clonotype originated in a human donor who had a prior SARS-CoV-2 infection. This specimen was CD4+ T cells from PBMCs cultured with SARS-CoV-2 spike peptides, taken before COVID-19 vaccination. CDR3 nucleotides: TGCGCCAGCGCTCTTTTTAGGGGCTCTGAAGCTTTCTTT. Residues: CASALFRGSEAFF. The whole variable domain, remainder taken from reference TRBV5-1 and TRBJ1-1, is KAGVTQTPRYLIKTRGQQVTLSCSPISGHRSVSWYQQTPGQGLQFLFEYFSETQRNKGNFPGRFSGRQFSNSRSEMNVSTLELGDSALYLCASALFRGSEAFFGQGTRLTVV.